The 23 T cell receptor beta chains given below trace back to one sample, sequenced in a study of cytotoxic CD8 clonotypes in ibrutinib-treated CLL. Produced via immunoSEQ multiplex PCR; TCRdb's table is partial and in-frame only. This sample has approximately 280,000 clones, with 70% to 80% found just once. The starting material was PBMCs, obtained at disease progression, from a patient treated with ibrutinib. Source of these receptors: a human donor with chronic lymphocytic leukemia.

V and J are TRBV19 and TRBJ2-7; 9 nucleotides agree with TRBD1. CDR3 length equals 13 residues. Trimming took 5 bases from V and 5 from J; bases not matched to a gene: 4. Germline V gives CDR1 LNHDA, CDR2 SQIVND (reference sequence). The CDR3 nucleotides read TGTGCCAGTAGTTTGGACAGGGGAGACGAGCAGTACTTC. Encoded protein: CASSLDRGDEQYF.

The genes are TRBV18 and TRBJ1-5; the D is unclear. Germline V gives CDR1 KGHSH, CDR2 LQKENI. This CDR3 is built from 14 residues. V was cut by 2 bases and J by 0 bases, with 5 bases left in between. In DNA, the CDR3 is TGTGCCAGCTCACCAGGCTATAGCAATCAGCCCCAGCATTTT. Its translation: CASSPGYSNQPQHF.

The V gene is TRBV9, the J gene TRBJ2-7; 8 bases are shared with TRBD1. From germline, CDR1 is SGDLS and CDR2 YYNGEE. CDR3 length equals 14 residues. Trimming cost V 3 bases and J 3 bases; bases outside gene matches: 5. The CDR3 bases are TGTGCCAGCAGCGCCGGGACAGGAGACTACGAGCAGTACTTC. Residues: CASSAGTGDYEQYF. Full variable domain (outside the CDR3, taken from reference TRBV9 and TRBJ2-7): DSGVTQTPKHLITATGQRVTLRCSPRSGDLSVYWYQQSLDQGLQFLIQYYNGEERAKGNILERFSAQQFPDLHSELNLSSLELGDSALYFCASSAGTGDYEQYFGPGTRLTVT.

The count of this clone is one. The genes are TRBV4-2 and TRBJ2-2; tentatively, D is TRBD1 (7 bases). Germline loops: CDR1 LGHNA, CDR2 YNFKEQ. Trimming left V 4 bases short and J 2 bases short, with 11 bases between. The CDR3 has 15 residues. The CDR3 loop is CASSPQGGNTGELFF. CDR3 bases: TGTGCCAGCAGCCCCCAGGGGGGCAACACCGGGGAGCTGTTTTTT.

V usage is TRBV11-2 and J usage is TRBJ2-7; D is perhaps TRBD2 (6 bases). The CDR3 runs 14 residues. The germline V and J ends were trimmed by 4 bases and 6 bases, with 16 bases remaining between them. Germline V gene sequence: CDR1 SGHAT, CDR2 FQNNGV. The CDR3 region is CASSSGTWAAEQYF. The CDR3 DNA reads TGTGCCAGCAGCTCCGGGACTTGGGCAGCCGAGCAGTACTTC.

J is TRBJ1-1 and V is TRBV7-9; 7 bases are shared with TRBD1. CDR3 length: 15 amino acids. CDR1 is SEHNR and CDR2 is FQNEAQ in the germline V gene (reference sequence). V lost 1 base and J lost 5; bases outside the gene matches: 7. The CDR3 reads CASSLGDREETEAFF. DNA of the CDR3: TGTGCCAGCAGCTTAGGCGACAGGGAAGAAACTGAAGCTTTCTTT.

The chain links TRBV11-2 to TRBJ2-3; 9 nucleotides match TRBD1. Trimming removed 5 bases from V and 4 bases from J; junction bases left unmatched: 1. The CDR3 length is 13 residues. Per germline, CDR1 SGHAT and CDR2 FQNNGV. The CDR3 spells CASSGQGPDTQYF. The CDR3 region has the DNA TGTGCCAGCAGCGGACAGGGGCCAGATACGCAGTATTTT.

This chain connects TRBV6-6 to TRBJ2-7; D call uncertain. Germline assignment: CDR1 MNHNY and CDR2 SVGAGI (reference sequence). The CDR3 totals 12 residues. Trimming removed 4 bases from V and 2 bases from J, with 6 bases in between. The CDR3 loop reads CASSLVPYEQYF. The DNA for the CDR3 is TGTGCCAGCAGTTTGGTCCCCTACGAGCAGTACTTC.

V gene TRBV11-3 combines with J gene TRBJ2-1, with TRBD2 identical over 7 bases. There are 14 residues in the CDR3. V was pared by 6 bases and J by 8 bases, with 10 bases of the junction left unmatched. In germline, CDR1 is SGHNT, CDR2 YENEEA. This CDR3 reads CASSSNGRFDEQFF. The CDR3 DNA is TGTGCCAGCAGTTCAAACGGGAGGTTCGATGAGCAGTTCTTC.

V gene TRBV2 combines with J gene TRBJ2-7, with D perhaps TRBD1 (5 bases). Germline V CDR1 and CDR2: SNHLY, FYNNEI. V shed 5 bases and J shed 9 bases, with 20 bases lying between them. This CDR3 comprises 14 residues. As DNA, the CDR3 is TGTGCCAGCAGTTGGGGCGGCAGCGCCCAGGGGCAGTACTTC. It yields the protein CASSWGGSAQGQYF.

J is TRBJ1-1 and V is TRBV2; 8 bases map to TRBD1. Germline values: CDR1 SNHLY, CDR2 FYNNEI. The CDR3 runs 15 residues. The ends lost 1 base at V and 3 bases at J; junction bases unmatched: 4. As DNA, the CDR3 is TGTGCCAGCAGTGAAGGACAGGGGTGGGACACTGAAGCTTTCTTT. Translated: CASSEGQGWDTEAFF.

The chain recombines TRBV6-1 with TRBJ2-1, with 9 bases aligning to TRBD1. Germline CDR1 and CDR2: MNHNS and SASEGT. This CDR3 contains 17 residues. Trimming took 4 bases from V and 7 from J; bases not matched to a gene: 14. CDR3 nucleotides: TGTGCCAGCAGTGGCGGGACAGGGTATTTTATAAGGAATGAGCAGTTCTTC. It translates to CASSGGTGYFIRNEQFF.

The chain combines TRBV6-6 with TRBJ2-7; unclear D gene. The CDR3 is 13 amino acids. The germline CDR1 and CDR2 sequences are MNHNY and SVGAGI (reference sequence). Between the trimmed V and J ends, which lost 1 base and 5 bases, there was a span of 9 bases. CDR3 loop: CASSYFRYDEQYF. DNA of the CDR3: TGTGCCAGCAGTTACTTCAGGTATGACGAGCAGTACTTC.

The CDR3 DNA is TGTGCCAGCAGCGGATTTACGACGGCTAACTATGGCTACACCTTC. This gives the protein CASSGFTTANYGYTF. This chain uses TRBV9 with TRBJ1-2; D is uncertain. This CDR3 spans 15 amino acids. The germline V gene encodes CDR1 SGDLS and CDR2 YYNGEE. Trimming pared 3 bases from V and 0 bases from J, leaving 12 bases between. Based on the CDR3 plus reference TRBV9 and TRBJ1-2, the full variable domain is DSGVTQTPKHLITATGQRVTLRCSPRSGDLSVYWYQQSLDQGLQFLIQYYNGEERAKGNILERFSAQQFPDLHSELNLSSLELGDSALYFCASSGFTTANYGYTFGSGTRLTVV.

The CDR3: CASSSSGDMGDTQYF. The CDR3 DNA sequence: TGTGCCAGCAGCTCCTCCGGTGATATGGGGGATACGCAGTATTTT. The rearrangement links TRBV13 to TRBJ2-3; D call uncertain. CDR3 length equals 15 residues. V lost 4 bases, J lost 6 bases, and 17 bases lay in between. CDR1 is PRHDT, CDR2 FYEKMQ, per germline (reference sequence).

V usage is TRBV6-1 and J usage is TRBJ2-3; 10 bases match TRBD2. Germline CDR1 reads MNHNS; CDR2 reads SASEGT. There are 16 residues in the CDR3. Germline trimming cut 4 bases from V and 5 bases from J; bases unmatched to any gene: 9. CDR3 sequence (DNA): TGTGCCAGCAGTGGGGTAGCGGGGGGCCGCGGAGATACGCAGTATTTT. Its translation is CASSGVAGGRGDTQYF.

This clone is a singleton in its sample. The V call is TRBV11-2, the J call TRBJ2-7, with TRBD2 matching 8 bases. The CDR3 is made up of 14 amino acids. V was clipped by 5 bases and J by 2 bases; unmatched bases: 5. Germline V CDR1 and CDR2: SGHAT, FQNNGV. The CDR3 spells CASSQGTRTYEQYF. The CDR3 coding sequence is TGTGCCAGCAGCCAGGGGACTAGAACCTACGAGCAGTACTTC.

The chain combines TRBV6-5 with TRBJ1-2; 9 positions agree with TRBD1. V shed 7 bases and J 4 bases; nucleotides not matched to a gene: 10. CDR3 length equals 15 residues. Germline-derived CDR1 and CDR2 are MNHEY and SVGAGI. Here the CDR3 reads CASTRQGGKSYGYTF. CDR3 bases: TGTGCCAGCACCAGACAGGGGGGCAAATCCTATGGCTACACCTTC.

This clone was counted a single time. V usage is TRBV11-1 and J usage is TRBJ2-3; D uncertain. This CDR3 has 15 amino acids. V gave up 6 bases and J gave up 3 bases, with 16 bases separating them. CDR1 and CDR2 (germline): SGHAT, FQDESV (reference sequence). CDR3 nucleotide sequence: TGTGCCAGCAGAAGATCATTAGTGAGTACAGATACGCAGTATTTT. Translation gives CASRRSLVSTDTQYF.

The chain employs TRBV7-2 and TRBJ2-3; TRBD1 matches at 8 bases. This CDR3 region has 15 residues. Germline CDR1 and CDR2: SGHTA and FQGNSA. After removal of 7 bases from V and 5 bases from J, the junction contained 11 bases not matched to a gene. CDR3 amino acids: CASTGQGNSEDTQYF. The CDR3 DNA follows: TGTGCCAGCACCGGACAGGGTAATTCCGAAGATACGCAGTATTTT. The whole variable domain, filled in from reference TRBV7-2 and TRBJ2-3, reads GAGVSQSPSNKVTEKGKDVELRCDPISGHTALYWYRQSLGQGLEFLIYFQGNSAPDKSGLPSDRFSAERTGGSVSTLTIQRTQQEDSAVYLCASTGQGNSEDTQYFGPGTRLTVL.

V usage is TRBV6-5 and J usage is TRBJ2-7, with 8 positions matching TRBD2. The CDR3 totals 14 residues. Germline lookup yields CDR1 MNHEY and CDR2 SVGAGI. The ends lost 2 bases at V and 4 bases at J; junction bases unmatched: 4. The CDR3 DNA sequence: TGTGCCAGCAGTTACCTAGCGGGCCCATACGAGCAGTACTTC. It yields the protein CASSYLAGPYEQYF.

This chain joins TRBV9 and TRBJ1-1; D is undetermined. Germline V gene lookup returns CDR1 SGDLS and CDR2 YYNGEE. The CDR3 is made up of 13 amino acids. V was trimmed by 2 bases and J by 1 base, leaving 6 bases between them. The CDR3 reads CASSVDQNTEAFF. In DNA, the CDR3 is TGTGCCAGCAGCGTCGATCAGAACACTGAAGCTTTCTTT.

This clone was recorded once. This chain links TRBV6-5 with TRBJ1-1; tentatively, D is TRBD1 (5 bases). The CDR3 length is 14 residues. V was shortened by 5 bases and J by 0 bases, with 10 bases between the two germline ends. From germline, CDR1 is MNHEY and CDR2 SVGAGI. Here the CDR3 reads CASSADRMNTEAFF. The DNA of the CDR3 is TGTGCCAGCAGTGCTGACAGAATGAACACTGAAGCTTTCTTT.